Listed below are T cell receptor beta chains from one sample, sequenced in a study of identifying expanded T cells in peripheral blood. Generated by immunoSEQ multiplex PCR, the TCRdb table keeps only in-frame clones and is missing some. The repertoire holds over 65,000 clones, with around 90% as singletons. Material: blood. The receptors come from a person between 18 and 70 years old in good health. The CDR3 runs from the conserved cysteine through the conserved F or W. Each record gives: CDR3 length, V gene, clone size, J gene, D gene, CDR3 DNA, CDR3 protein. The D gene is left open where the match is weak. Clone size, where shown, is once, few, many, or a class for clones that have expanded.

>15|TRBV28|NA|TRBJ1-1|TRBD1
TGTGCCAGCAGTGAATACAGGGGGCCGAACACTGAAGCTTTCTTT
CASSEYRGPNTEAFF
>13|TRBV25-1|NA|TRBJ2-1|NA
TGTGCCAGCAGTGAATATCGCCACAATGAGCAGTTCTTC
CASSEYRHNEQFF
>14|TRBV30|NA|TRBJ1-6|TRBD1
TGTGCCTGGAGTGAGGGACAGGGAAAATCACCCCTCCACTTT
CAWSEGQGKSPLHF
>13|TRBV2|NA|TRBJ2-7|TRBD2
TGTGCCAGCGTTAGCGGGAGTAATTACGAGCAGTACTTC
CASVSGSNYEQYF
>16|TRBV19|NA|TRBJ2-1|NA
TGTGCCAGTAGTGCCGAACTAGGAACGTACTACAATGAGCAGTTCTTC
CASSAELGTYYNEQFF
>15|TRBV19|NA|TRBJ1-5|NA
TGTGCCAGTAGTATCATGCGGTATAGCAATCAGCCCCAGCATTTT
CASSIMRYSNQPQHF
>11|TRBV2|NA|TRBJ2-7|NA
TGTGCCAGCAGTGGCCTGGGGGAGCAGTACTTC
CASSGLGEQYF
>16|TRBV28|once|TRBJ1-2|NA
TGTGCCAGCAGTTTACGGGTGGGGGACGCCGTCTATGGCTACACCTTC
CASSLRVGDAVYGYTF
>16|TRBV5-1|NA|TRBJ2-3|TRBD2
TGCGCCAGCAGCTTGGGACTAGCGGGGGGTGCAGATACGCAGTATTTT
CASSLGLAGGADTQYF
>16|TRBV5-1|few|TRBJ2-5|TRBD2
TGCGCCAGCAGCTTGGGCCTCGGGGGGACCTCAGAGACCCAGTACTTC
CASSLGLGGTSETQYF
>11|TRBV20-1|NA|TRBJ2-2|NA
TGCAGTGCTAGATGGGGCGGGGAGCTGTTTTTT
CSARWGGELFF
>14|TRBV19|NA|TRBJ1-2|NA
TGTGCCACCTGGACTCGCTGGATGAATTTGGGCTACACCTTC
CATWTRWMNLGYTF
>14|TRBV11-3|NA|TRBJ2-2|NA
TGTGCCAGCAGCCGTTTGGGAGGTAGCGGGGAGCTGTTTTTT
CASSRLGGSGELFF
>12|TRBV10-2|NA|TRBJ1-2|NA
TGCGCCAGCAGACAGGAGAACTATGGCTACACCTTC
CASRQENYGYTF
>14|TRBV7-2|NA|TRBJ1-1|TRBD1
TGTGCCAGCAGCTGGGGTACAGGGGACACTGAAGCTTTCTTT
CASSWGTGDTEAFF
>17|TRBV12-5|NA|TRBJ1-1|TRBD1
TGTGCTAGTGGTCCCGCGGGGGACAGGGGAATTGGCACTGAAGCTTTCTTT
CASGPAGDRGIGTEAFF
>17|TRBV7-7|NA|TRBJ2-5|TRBD2
TGTGCCAGCAGCTTAGTGTCGGCTAGCGGGGGGGAAGAGACCCAGTACTTC
CASSLVSASGGEETQYF
>12|TRBV30|few|TRBJ1-2|NA
TGTGCCTGGAGTCCAGGGAACTATGGCTACACCTTC
CAWSPGNYGYTF
>19|TRBV4-1|NA|TRBJ1-1|NA
TGCGCCAGCAGCCAAGATAATCTCGGACCGGGATACGGGGACACTGAAGCTTTCTTT
CASSQDNLGPGYGDTEAFF
>12|TRBV5-1|NA|TRBJ2-5|NA
TGCGCCAGCTCCGCCTGCTGCTTGGCCCAGTACTTC
CASSACCLAQYF
>15|TRBV19|NA|TRBJ2-3|TRBD1
TGTGCCAGCAAACAGGGACAGGGGTCGGGGGATACGCAGTATTTT
CASKQGQGSGDTQYF
>15|TRBV5-1|NA|TRBJ2-5|TRBD1
TGCGCCAGCAGCTATGGGACAGGCTATTCGGAGACCCAGTACTTC
CASSYGTGYSETQYF
>15|TRBV6-5|NA|TRBJ1-2|TRBD1
TGTGCCAGCTCCAACGGGGCAGGGGGCAACTATGGCTACACCTTC
CASSNGAGGNYGYTF
>14|TRBV28|NA|TRBJ1-1|NA
TGTGCCAGCAGCCCCATCGACTTGAACACTGAAGCTTTCTTT
CASSPIDLNTEAFF
>18|TRBV9|NA|TRBJ2-2|NA
TGTGCCAGCAGCTACAATCCCCAAAACGGACGGGACACCGGGGAGCTGTTTTTT
CASSYNPQNGRDTGELFF
>15|TRBV6-1|once|TRBJ1-1|NA
TGTGCCAGCAGTGAAGATCTATGGGCCGTTGGGGCAGCTTTCTTT
CASSEDLWAVGAAFF
>17|TRBV4-2|NA|TRBJ1-6|NA
TGTGCCAGCAGCCAAGTGAGGGGTTTCTCCTATAATTCACCCCTCCACTTT
CASSQVRGFSYNSPLHF
>15|TRBV2|few|TRBJ1-2|NA
TGTGCCAGCAGTCCCCAACCCCTAGATTCCCATGGCTACACCTTC
CASSPQPLDSHGYTF
>15|TRBV19|few|TRBJ1-5|TRBD1
TGTGCCAGTAGTGGGGACAGCCTTAGCAATCAGCCCCAGCATTTT
CASSGDSLSNQPQHF
>13|TRBV19|NA|TRBJ1-4|NA
TGTGCCAGTAGTATATTACAGAATGAAAAACTGTTTTTT
CASSILQNEKLFF
>14|TRBV15|NA|TRBJ1-5|NA
TGTGCCACCAGCAGCGAACCTCTCAATCAGCCCCAGCATTTT
CATSSEPLNQPQHF
>14|TRBV7-3|NA|TRBJ2-3|NA
TGTGCCAGCAGTCTCACGGGGAGCACAGATACGCAGTATTTT
CASSLTGSTDTQYF
>13|TRBV6-6|NA|TRBJ1-5|NA
TGTGCCAGCAGTTACGAATCATCTACGCCCCAGCATTTT
CASSYESSTPQHF
>18|TRBV5-1|NA|TRBJ2-7|TRBD2
TGCGCCAGCAGCACGGAGCCGACTAGCGGAGGGGCGTCCTACGAGCAGTACTTC
CASSTEPTSGGASYEQYF
>15|TRBV4-2|NA|TRBJ1-4|NA
TGTGCCAGCAGCCAAGATGGCTCGGAGCGGGAAAAACTGTTTTTT
CASSQDGSEREKLFF
>14|TRBV7-9|NA|TRBJ2-5|NA
TGTGCCAGCAGCCTCCTTCTAGACGAAGAGACCCAGTACTTC
CASSLLLDEETQYF
>15|TRBV27|NA|TRBJ2-5|TRBD2
TGTGCCAGCAGTTTAGGAGGGAGGGCCCGGGAGACCCAGTACTTC
CASSLGGRARETQYF
>15|TRBV6-4|NA|TRBJ1-5|NA
TGTGCCAGCAGTTACTCGACAGATAGCAATCAGCCCCAGCATTTT
CASSYSTDSNQPQHF
>14|TRBV5-1|NA|TRBJ1-1|NA
TGCGCCAGCAGCTTGGAGGGAGGGAACACTGAAGCTTTCTTT
CASSLEGGNTEAFF
>13|TRBV6-1|NA|TRBJ2-7|NA
TGTGCCAGCAGTACCCGACAGTTCGACGAGCAGTACTTC
CASSTRQFDEQYF
>11|TRBV6-5|few|TRBJ1-1|TRBD1
TGTGCCAAGGACAGGGTCGCTGAAGCTTTCTTT
CAKDRVAEAFF
>13|TRBV5-1|NA|TRBJ2-2|NA
TGCGCCAGCAGCTGGGGACAAGGCGGGGAGCTGTTTTTT
CASSWGQGGELFF
>11|TRBV7-9|NA|TRBJ2-5|NA
TGTGCCAGCAGCCCCCAAGGGACCCAGTACTTC
CASSPQGTQYF
>16|TRBV18|once|TRBJ1-1|NA
TGTGCCAGCTCACTAATCAGACAGAATGGAAACACTGAAGCTTTCTTT
CASSLIRQNGNTEAFF
>14|TRBV6-1|NA|TRBJ2-2|TRBD1
TGTGCCAGCGCGGGACAGGGGGGTACCGGGGAGCTGTTTTTT
CASAGQGGTGELFF
>15|TRBV19|NA|TRBJ1-1|TRBD1
TGTGCCAGTAGTAGGGGACAGGGATTTGGCACTGAAGCTTTCTTT
CASSRGQGFGTEAFF
>19|TRBV4-2|NA|TRBJ1-2|NA
TGTGCCAGCAGCCAAGATTCCGGCAGCGGGGGAACCACTAACTATGGCTACACCTTC
CASSQDSGSGGTTNYGYTF
>15|TRBV5-4|NA|TRBJ2-1|TRBD1
TGTGCCAGCAGCCCCGGGACAGCGCCCTACAATGAGCAGTTCTTC
CASSPGTAPYNEQFF
>14|TRBV5-4|NA|TRBJ2-1|TRBD1
TGTGCCAGCAGTTCCGGGACAGGGCGCAATGAGCAGTTCTTC
CASSSGTGRNEQFF
>14|TRBV6-6|NA|TRBJ1-4|NA
TGTGCCAGCAGCCGTCATTTAACTAATGAAAAACTGTTTTTT
CASSRHLTNEKLFF
>11|TRBV2|NA|TRBJ2-5|NA
TGTGCCAGCAGGCGCCAAGAGACCCAGTACTTC
CASRRQETQYF
>14|TRBV29-1|NA|TRBJ2-1|TRBD1
TGCAGCGTTGCCCCGGGACAGGGTGGCAATGAGCAGTTCTTC
CSVAPGQGGNEQFF
>15|TRBV7-9|NA|TRBJ2-2|NA
TGTGCCAGCAGCTCTCAGCGGTCGGACACCGGGGAGCTGTTTTTT
CASSSQRSDTGELFF
>14|TRBV5-1|NA|TRBJ1-3|NA
TGCGCCAGCCTCGGTCTAATGGGGGGAAACACCATATATTTT
CASLGLMGGNTIYF
>12|TRBV29-1|NA|TRBJ2-7|TRBD2
TGCAGCGTTGATGGTCTCCCTAGCGGGAGAACCTTC
CSVDGLPSGRTF
>15|TRBV10-3|NA|TRBJ2-3|NA
TGTGCCATCAGTGAGTCGGGCCCCCGCACAGATACGCAGTATTTT
CAISESGPRTDTQYF
>14|TRBV7-9|NA|TRBJ2-1|NA
TGTGCCAGCAGCCCACCGATCCGGGAGCATGAGCAGTTCTTC
CASSPPIREHEQFF
>15|TRBV27|NA|TRBJ2-7|NA
TGTGCCAGCAGTTTATCTAGCGGACCCTCCTACGAGCAGTACTTC
CASSLSSGPSYEQYF
>16|TRBV18|once|TRBJ2-1|TRBD2
TGTGCCAGCTCACCACCGGGGACTAGCGGATACAATGAGCAGTTCTTC
CASSPPGTSGYNEQFF